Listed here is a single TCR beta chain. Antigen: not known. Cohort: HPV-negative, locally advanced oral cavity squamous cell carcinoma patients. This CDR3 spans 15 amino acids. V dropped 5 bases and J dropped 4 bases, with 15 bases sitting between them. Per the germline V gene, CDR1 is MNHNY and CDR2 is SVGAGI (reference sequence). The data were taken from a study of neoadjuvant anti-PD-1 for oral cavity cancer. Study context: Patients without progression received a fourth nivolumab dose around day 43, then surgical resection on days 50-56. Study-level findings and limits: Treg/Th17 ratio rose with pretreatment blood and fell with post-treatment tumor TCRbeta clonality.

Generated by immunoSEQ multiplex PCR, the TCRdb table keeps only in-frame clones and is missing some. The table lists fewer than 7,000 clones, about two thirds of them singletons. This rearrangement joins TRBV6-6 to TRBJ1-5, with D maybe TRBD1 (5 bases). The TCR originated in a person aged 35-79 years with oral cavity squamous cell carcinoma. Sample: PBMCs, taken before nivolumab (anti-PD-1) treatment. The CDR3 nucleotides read TGTGCCAGCAGTGGGACCGGGTCCCGAAATCAGCCCCAGCATTTT. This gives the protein CASSGTGSRNQPQHF.